The 7 T cell receptor beta chains in this list originate from one sample, sequenced in a study of coeliac disease. Sequenced by immunoSEQ multiplex PCR; TCRdb stores in-frame clones only, minus some. The table shows 6,000 or so clones, with about 67% occurring only once. The sequenced sample was lymphocytes from the gut lamina propria. The receptors were gathered from a man between 65 and 85 years old with active celiac disease.

This clone was recorded only once. The chain combines TRBV18 with TRBJ2-3, with a weak D call TRBD1 (6 bases). Germline V gives CDR1 KGHSH, CDR2 LQKENI. V lost 0 bases, J lost 6 bases, and 16 bases lay in between. This CDR3 spans 16 amino acids. The CDR3 nucleotides are TGTGCCAGCTCACCACCGAGTCAGGGGAGTCGGGATACGCAGTATTTT. It codes for CASSPPSQGSRDTQYF.

This clone has only a few counts. The rearrangement links TRBV6-6 to TRBJ2-4; 7 nucleotides align to TRBD1. CDR1 is MNHNY, CDR2 SVGAGI, per germline (reference sequence). The CDR3 has 15 residues. With V trimmed by 2 bases and J by 2 bases, 3 bases remained unmatched. The CDR3 nucleotides read TGTGCCAGCAGTTACGCGACAGGGTCCAAAAACATTCAGTACTTC. As protein: CASSYATGSKNIQYF.

This sequence joins TRBV11-2 and TRBJ1-2; 8 positions agree with TRBD1. The ends lost 2 bases at V and 8 bases at J; junction bases unmatched: 7. The CDR3 runs to 14 residues. Germline V gene lookup returns CDR1 SGHAT and CDR2 FQNNGV. The CDR3 region has the DNA TGTGCCAGCAGCTTACTCGACAGGGGAGGAGGCTACACCTTC. It is translated as CASSLLDRGGGYTF.

The V call is TRBV28, the J call TRBJ1-1; weak D call: TRBD1 (6 bases). The CDR3 loop spans 15 amino acids. Per germline, CDR1 MDHEN and CDR2 SYDVKM. V dropped 5 bases and J dropped 0 bases, with 13 bases sitting between them. In DNA form, the CDR3 reads TGTGCCAGCAGTGCCCACACAGGGATGAACACTGAAGCTTTCTTT. Encoded protein: CASSAHTGMNTEAFF. The complete variable domain, with remaining parts taken from reference TRBV28 and TRBJ1-1, reads DVKVTQSSRYLVKRTGEKVFLECVQDMDHENMFWYRQDPGLGLRLIYFSYDVKMKEKGDIPEGYSVSREKKERFSLILESASTNQTSMYLCASSAHTGMNTEAFFGQGTRLTVV.

The J gene is TRBJ1-5, the V gene TRBV6-1, with D perhaps matching TRBD1 (6 bases). The CDR3 loop spans 14 amino acids. From germline, CDR1 is MNHNS and CDR2 SASEGT. V was cut by 6 bases and J by 2 bases, with 11 bases left in between. For the CDR3, the DNA is TGTGCCAGCAGCGTAGACAGGCGCAATCAGCCCCAGCATTTT. Amino acid sequence: CASSVDRRNQPQHF.

The sample holds a few counts of this clone. This chain links TRBV6-6 with TRBJ1-4; D call uncertain. The CDR3 has 14 amino acids. The germline V gene encodes CDR1 MNHNY and CDR2 SVGAGI (reference sequence). The V end was cut by 6 bases, the J end by 7 bases, with 15 bases between. The CDR3 protein is CASSGDPPPEKLFF. The DNA of the CDR3 is TGTGCCAGCAGCGGGGATCCGCCGCCTGAAAAACTGTTTTTT.

The chain uses TRBV6-5 and TRBJ1-5; tentatively, D is TRBD1 (5 bases). Germline CDR1 MNHEY, CDR2 SVGAGI. The germline V and J ends were trimmed by 4 bases and 6 bases, with 10 bases remaining between them. CDR3 length: 13 amino acids. In DNA, the CDR3 is TGTGCCAGCAGTTTCAGGGAACGTCAGCCCCAGCATTTT. This gives the protein CASSFRERQPQHF.